The TCR beta chain under discussion was sequenced for a study of coeliac disease. Study-level results: Few TRB amino acid sequences were shared between samples; most were unique.

This clone was found a few times. Its antigen is unidentified. TCRdb's table, derived via immunoSEQ multiplex PCR, lists solely in-frame clones and lacks some. The sample includes about 4,700 clones, around 57% of them seen just once. The CDR3 totals 13 residues. With 7 bases clipped from V and 9 bases from J, the junction kept 9 bases outside the gene matches. Per the germline V gene, CDR1 is SQVTM and CDR2 is ANQGSEA. The source material was lamina propria lymphocytes from the gut. The receptor was derived from a woman between 65 and 79 years old with celiac disease. The J gene is TRBJ2-1, the V gene TRBV29-1; 10 nucleotides line up with TRBD1. The CDR3 sequence is CSARQGADTEQFF. CDR3 in DNA: TGCAGCGCACGACAGGGGGCGGACACTGAGCAGTTCTTC.